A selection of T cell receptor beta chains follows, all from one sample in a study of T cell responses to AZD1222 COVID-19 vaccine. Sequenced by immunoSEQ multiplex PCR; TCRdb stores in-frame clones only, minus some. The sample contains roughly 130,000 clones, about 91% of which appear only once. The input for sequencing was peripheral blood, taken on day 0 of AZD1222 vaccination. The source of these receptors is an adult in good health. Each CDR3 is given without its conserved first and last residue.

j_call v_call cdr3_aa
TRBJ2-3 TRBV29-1 SARGQTITDTQY
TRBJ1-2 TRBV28 ASSLLSLIGTLNYGYT
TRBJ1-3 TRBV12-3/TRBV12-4 ASRWGSGNTIY
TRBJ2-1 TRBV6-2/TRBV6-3 ASSLAGPSYNEQF
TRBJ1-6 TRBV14 ASSQWGTPLH
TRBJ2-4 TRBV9 ASSPPSSKNIQY
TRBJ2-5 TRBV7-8 ASSSPQTAGTQY
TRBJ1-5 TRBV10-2 ASSDLSQPQH
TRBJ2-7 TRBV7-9 ASTEDAYYEQY
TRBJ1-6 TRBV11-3 ASSLYAGGTSYNSPLH
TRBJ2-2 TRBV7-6 ASSLKGQGSSLGTGELF
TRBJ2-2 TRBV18 ASSPPGLRSTGELF
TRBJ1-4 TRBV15 ATSRGQAREKLF
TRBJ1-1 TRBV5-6 ASSPAGTGPTEAF
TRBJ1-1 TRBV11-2 ASSSRSAVAF
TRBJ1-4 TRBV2 ASSYILHEKLF
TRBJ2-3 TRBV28 ASSLWGGSSDTQY
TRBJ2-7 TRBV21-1 ASSKFSPPGDASSPCVYEQY
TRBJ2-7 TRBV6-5 ASSSGTAPYEQY
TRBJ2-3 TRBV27 ASSRDRTTDTQY
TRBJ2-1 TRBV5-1 ASSLNRITYNEQF
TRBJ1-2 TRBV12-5 ASSPGAYGYT
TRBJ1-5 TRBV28 ASSLYRVGQPQH
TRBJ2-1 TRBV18 ASSPPEGLAGFEQF
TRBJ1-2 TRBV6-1 ASSENHGWGDYGYT
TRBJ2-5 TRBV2 ASSEQGGTQY
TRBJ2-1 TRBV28 ASSLVGGPREQF
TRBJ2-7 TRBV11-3 ASTKDGGSYEQY
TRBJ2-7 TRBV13 ASSWPMGGAFEQY